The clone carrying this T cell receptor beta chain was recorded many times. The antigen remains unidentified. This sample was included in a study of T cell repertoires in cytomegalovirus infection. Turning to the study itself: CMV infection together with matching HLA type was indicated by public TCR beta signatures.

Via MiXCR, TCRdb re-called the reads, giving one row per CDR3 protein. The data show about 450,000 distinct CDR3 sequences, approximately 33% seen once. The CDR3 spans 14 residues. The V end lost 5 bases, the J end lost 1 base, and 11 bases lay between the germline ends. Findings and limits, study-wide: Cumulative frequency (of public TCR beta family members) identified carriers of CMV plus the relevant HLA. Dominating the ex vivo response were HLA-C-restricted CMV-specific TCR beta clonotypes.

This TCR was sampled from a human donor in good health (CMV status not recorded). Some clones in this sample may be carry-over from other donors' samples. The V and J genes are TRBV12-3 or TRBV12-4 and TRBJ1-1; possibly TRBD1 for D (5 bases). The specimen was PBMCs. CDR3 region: CASSNNGGNTEAFF. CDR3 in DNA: TGTGCCAGCAGTAATAACGGGGGGAACACTGAAGCTTTCTTT.